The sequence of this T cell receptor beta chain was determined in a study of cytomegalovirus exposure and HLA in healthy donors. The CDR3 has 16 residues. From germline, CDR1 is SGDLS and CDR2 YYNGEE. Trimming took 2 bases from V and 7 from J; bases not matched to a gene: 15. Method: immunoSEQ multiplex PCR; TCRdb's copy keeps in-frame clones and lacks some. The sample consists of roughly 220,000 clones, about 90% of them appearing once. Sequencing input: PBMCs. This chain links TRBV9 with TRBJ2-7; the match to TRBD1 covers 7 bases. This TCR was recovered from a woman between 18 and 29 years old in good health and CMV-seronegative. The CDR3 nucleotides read TGTGCCAGCAGCGTCCCAACGTTTGACAGGGCCTCTGAGCAGTACTTC. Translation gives CASSVPTFDRASEQYF.